The clone carrying this T cell receptor beta chain was seen a few times. The antigen is not known. Everyone who gave samples was a healthy Caucasian. This entry is derived from a study of identical twins. Study-level results: Insertions were fewer in abundant cord blood beta clonotypes, whereas memory repertoires showed none of this pattern.

TCRdb passed the 5' RACE reads through MiXCR, listing each CDR3 protein once. The repertoire includes around 480,000 distinct CDR3 sequences, approximately 15% of them detected once, and around 0.57% sits in the top ten. This CDR3 is built from 16 residues. V dropped 4 bases and J dropped 2 bases, with 16 bases sitting between them. The same data also contributed to another study, on yellow fever vaccine responses in identical twins.

The J gene is TRBJ2-3, the V gene TRBV12-3 or TRBV12-4, with TRBD2 as a possible D gene (5 bases). Sequenced input: CD4+ T cells sorted from blood. The source is a woman under 30 in good health. In nucleotides, the CDR3 is TGTGCCAGCAGTTCCGGCTTCGAGGGTCTCACAGATACGCAGTATTTT. Its translation is CASSSGFEGLTDTQYF.